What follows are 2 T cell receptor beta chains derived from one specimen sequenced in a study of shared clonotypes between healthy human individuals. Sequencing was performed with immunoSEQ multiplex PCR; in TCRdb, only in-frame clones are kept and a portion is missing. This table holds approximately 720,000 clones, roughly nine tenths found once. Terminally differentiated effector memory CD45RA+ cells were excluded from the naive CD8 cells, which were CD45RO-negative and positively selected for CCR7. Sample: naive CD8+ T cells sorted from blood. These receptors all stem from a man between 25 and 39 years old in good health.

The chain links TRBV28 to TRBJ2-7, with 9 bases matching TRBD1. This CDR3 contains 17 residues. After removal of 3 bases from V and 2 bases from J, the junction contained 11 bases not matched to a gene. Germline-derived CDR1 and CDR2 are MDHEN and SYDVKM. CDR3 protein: CASSFFAQGALTYEQYF. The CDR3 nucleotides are TGTGCCAGCAGTTTTTTCGCACAGGGGGCCCTTACCTACGAGCAGTACTTC.

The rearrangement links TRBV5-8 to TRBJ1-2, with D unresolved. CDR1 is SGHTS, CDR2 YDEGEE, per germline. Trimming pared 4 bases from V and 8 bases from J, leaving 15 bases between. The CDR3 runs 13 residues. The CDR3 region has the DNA TGTGCCAGCAGCCCCTCAGGCTTTTGGGGCTACACCTTC. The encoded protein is CASSPSGFWGYTF.